This T cell receptor beta chain was sequenced in a study of blood T cell repertoires in COVID-19. Across the whole study: Collection of acute and convalescent COVID-19 samples took place in the United States, Italy and Spain. Nucleic acid was either cDNA or gDNA, and it came from T cells, B-cell-depleted T cells, or PBMCs.

The CDR3 loop spans 16 amino acids. Germline-derived CDR1 and CDR2 are LNHDA and SQIVND (reference sequence). Trimming took off 3 bases at V and 8 bases at J, with 22 bases between the two ends. Turning to this clone: This same CDR3 is encoded by further DNA sequences in the sample.

Original methodology: By means of reference gene primer amplification, nucleated cell counts were estimated. TCRdb's copy holds only in-frame clones and misses some; the assay was immunoSEQ multiplex PCR. D and trimming were read from the DNA, whereas the V and J calls and clone size are those reported in that table. Of 70,000 to 90,000 clones detected, roughly 84% appear once; the ten largest clones hold around 11%. The source is a human donor in a cohort sampled during active COVID-19. This sequence joins TRBV19 and TRBJ1-2; unclear D gene. The sample taken for sequencing was peripheral blood. CDR3 nucleotides: TGTGCCAGTAGTATTACCTCCGGGAGAAGCCCTGGAGGCTACACCTTC. Amino acid sequence: CASSITSGRSPGGYTF.